Shown below are 21 T cell receptor beta chains from a single sample sequenced in a study of T cells in Graves' hyperthyroidism and ophthalmopathy. RNA transcripts yielded amplified TCR beta CDR3 regions. The primer set for the first-round RT-PCR of the TCR CDR3 was HTBI. Using its own MiXCR run on the multiplex PCR reads, TCRdb lists one record per CDR3 protein. The sample includes about 610,000 distinct CDR3 sequences, around 15% of them seen just once. Sequences were obtained from blood. The receptor set was obtained from a woman aged 40 to 50 with Graves' ophthalmopathy.

This clonotype was seen more than once but under ten times. This sequence joins TRBV6-1 and TRBJ2-7; D is possibly TRBD1 (5 bases). The CDR3 is made up of 15 amino acids. The germline gives CDR1 MNHNS, CDR2 SASEGT. V shed 5 bases and J shed 1 base, with 15 bases lying between them. The chain's CDR3 is CASSRPWTLSYEQYF. The CDR3 bases are TGTGCCAGCAGTCGCCCCTGGACACTTTCCTACGAGCAGTACTTC.

This clonotype was observed many times. This chain uses TRBV25-1 with TRBJ1-1; D ambiguous. The ends were cut back, 3 bases at V and 1 base at J, with 9 bases in the middle. The CDR3 has 14 residues. Germline V gene sequence: CDR1 MGHDK, CDR2 SYGVNS. CDR3 loop: CASSDPRRNTEAFF. The DNA for the CDR3 is TGTGCCAGCAGTGATCCACGTAGGAACACTGAAGCTTTCTTT.

Here the CDR3 DNA reads TGTGCCAGCAGCCCGACAGGGGTGGAGAACGAGCAGTACTTC. Translated, it gives CASSPTGVENEQYF. This chain connects TRBV7-9 to TRBJ2-7; TRBD1 matches at 8 bases. The germline V gene has CDR1 SEHNR and CDR2 FQNEAQ (reference sequence). The CDR3 is made up of 14 amino acids. V lost 5 bases to trimming and J lost 5 bases; unmatched junction nucleotides: 8.

This clonotype was seen repeatedly, ten times or more. The rearrangement uses TRBV29-1 and TRBJ2-7; D gene ambiguous. Germline CDR1 and CDR2: SQVTM and ANQGSEA. V lost 8 bases and J 0 bases, leaving 11 bases between the germline ends. The CDR3 has 12 residues. The CDR3 sequence is CSIKGNSYEQYF. Written as DNA, the CDR3 is TGCAGCATTAAAGGCAACTCCTACGAGCAGTACTTC.

There are many counts of this clonotype. This sequence joins TRBV29-1 and TRBJ1-2; a possible D gene is TRBD1 (6 bases). CDR3 length: 15 amino acids. CDR1 SQVTM and CDR2 ANQGSEA come from the germline V gene. V lost 2 bases and J 4 bases, leaving 17 bases between the germline ends. The CDR3 bases are TGCAGCGTTGAAAGGGTGTCGGGGGCTAGCTATGGCTACACCTTC. Residues: CSVERVSGASYGYTF. The full variable domain, its missing parts supplied by reference TRBV29-1 and TRBJ1-2, is SAVISQKPSRDICQRGTSLTIQCQVDSQVTMMFWYRQQPGQSLTLIATANQGSEATYESGFVIDKFPISRPNLTFSTLTVSNMSPEDSSIYLCSVERVSGASYGYTFGSGTRLTVV.

This clonotype has ten or more counts. J is TRBJ2-7 and V is TRBV27; TRBD1 matches at 7 bases. The ends lost 2 bases at V and 3 bases at J; junction bases unmatched: 7. The CDR3 has 15 amino acids. Germline V gives CDR1 MNHEY, CDR2 SMNVEV (reference sequence). As DNA, the CDR3 is TGTGCCAGCAGTTTAACAGGGGCGGCCAACTACGAGCAGTACTTC. Translating gives CASSLTGAANYEQYF.

V gene TRBV29-1 combines with J gene TRBJ1-1, with D tentatively TRBD1 (5 bases). Trimming took off 4 bases at V and 7 bases at J, with 16 bases between the two ends. The germline CDR1 and CDR2 sequences are SQVTM and ANQGSEA. CDR3 size: 13 residues. The CDR3 is CSVAGTTSGEAFF. The CDR3 nucleotides are TGCAGCGTTGCGGGGACGACGAGCGGTGAAGCTTTCTTT.

This clonotype appeared many times. The V gene is TRBV6-2 or TRBV6-3, the J gene TRBJ2-7; D unclear. CDR3 length equals 12 residues. V lost 0 bases, J lost 4 bases, and 4 bases lay in between. From germline, CDR1 is MNHEY and CDR2 SVGEGT. CDR3 coding DNA: TGTGCCAGCAGTTACTCGATGTACGAGCAGTACTTC. Translating it yields CASSYSMYEQYF.

Many counts were recorded for this clonotype. This sequence joins TRBV29-1 and TRBJ2-7; 9 bases map to TRBD2. The V gene's germline CDR1 is SQVTM and CDR2 ANQGSEA. Unmatched junction bases numbered 6, after V lost 3 bases and J lost 0 bases. There are 15 residues in the CDR3. CDR3 sequence (DNA): TGCAGCGTTGAGGTAGATAGCGGGGGCTCCTACGAGCAGTACTTC. Protein product: CSVEVDSGGSYEQYF.

This rearrangement joins TRBV9 to TRBJ1-1; D is undetermined. V was trimmed by 3 bases and J by 8 bases, leaving 11 bases between them. The CDR3 is 12 amino acids. Germline CDR1 SGDLS, CDR2 YYNGEE. The DNA for the CDR3 is TGTGCCAGCAGCGGACCCCTTCAGGAAGCTTTCTTT. Protein sequence: CASSGPLQEAFF.

This clonotype was seen a few times. The CDR3 is CSVDSYYGYTF. The CDR3 nucleotides read TGCAGCGTTGATTCCTACTATGGCTACACCTTC. The rearrangement links TRBV29-1 to TRBJ1-2; D is ambiguous. The germline V gene encodes CDR1 SQVTM and CDR2 ANQGSEA. The CDR3 runs to 11 residues. V was shortened by 3 bases and J by 3 bases, with 5 bases between the two germline ends.

At least ten counts were recorded for this clonotype. V gene TRBV27 combines with J gene TRBJ2-2; the match to TRBD2 covers 7 bases. V gave up 7 bases and J gave up 5 bases; unmatched junction bases: 10. The CDR3 spans 15 residues. Germline CDR1 MNHEY, CDR2 SMNVEV (reference sequence). The CDR3 DNA reads TGTGCCAGCAAGCTTCGGGACTACGGGACCGGGGAGCTGTTTTTT. Encoded protein: CASKLRDYGTGELFF.

This clonotype occurred many times. The rearrangement joins TRBV12-3 or TRBV12-4 to TRBJ2-1; TRBD1 might be the D (5 bases). The CDR3 consists of 13 residues. V was trimmed by 3 bases and J by 7 bases, leaving 10 bases between them. CDR3 coding DNA: TGTGCCAGCAGTTTTTACCCAGGGAATGAGCAGTTCTTC. Its protein is CASSFYPGNEQFF.

V gene TRBV12-3 or TRBV12-4 combines with J gene TRBJ2-4; TRBD2 agrees at 13 bases. Trimming removed 6 bases from V and 8 bases from J; junction bases left unmatched: 7. The CDR3 runs to 15 residues. As DNA, the CDR3 is TGTGCCAGCAGCACGGGACTAGCGGGATCGCACATTCAGTACTTC. It is translated as CASSTGLAGSHIQYF.

With respect to this clonotype: A much larger clone lies a single base off, so this may be a read error. This chain connects TRBV24-1 to TRBJ2-5; D tentatively reads TRBD1 or TRBD2 (5 bases each). Germline CDR1 is KGHDR and CDR2 is SFDVKD. CDR3 size: 16 residues. The CDR3 sequence: CATSDFEGRGQEAQYF. CDR3 sequence (DNA): TGTGCCACCAGTGATTTTGAGGGACGCGGCCAAGAGGCCCAGTACTTC.

This clonotype was seen repeatedly, ten times or more. The V gene is TRBV28, the J gene TRBJ1-2, with D possibly being TRBD1 (5 bases). V lost 7 bases to trimming and J lost 4 bases, with 13 bases between them. CDR1 is MDHEN, CDR2 SYDVKM, per germline. The CDR3 is 13 residues long. The CDR3 is CASNGRAFYGYTF. In nucleotides, the CDR3 is TGTGCCAGCAATGGCAGGGCCTTCTATGGCTACACCTTC.

At least ten counts were recorded for this clonotype. V and J are TRBV20-1 and TRBJ1-1; D may be TRBD1 (5 bases). The length of the CDR3 is 12 residues. Germline CDR1 and CDR2: DFQATT and SNEGSKA (reference sequence). V lost 6 bases and J lost 1, with 9 bases in between. The DNA of the CDR3 is TGCAGTGCCGAGAGGGGGAACACTGAAGCTTTCTTT. This sequence encodes CSAERGNTEAFF.

The chain has TRBV27 and TRBJ2-5; 15 bases align to TRBD2. CDR1 is MNHEY and CDR2 is SMNVEV in the germline V gene (reference sequence). The CDR3 runs to 18 residues. Losses at the gene ends were 5 bases for V and 3 bases for J; bases not matched to a gene: 10. The DNA for the CDR3 is TGTGCCAGCAGTCACGGACTAGCGGGAGGGCTGGGGGAAGAGACCCAGTACTTC. Protein sequence: CASSHGLAGGLGEETQYF.

This clonotype was counted many times. The rearrangement uses TRBV12-3 or TRBV12-4 and TRBJ2-7, with D perhaps matching TRBD2 (6 bases). V was clipped by 6 bases and J by 5 bases, with 14 bases between them. The CDR3 has 13 amino acids. CDR3 coding DNA: TGTGCCAGCAGCCGCCGGGAGCGACACGAGCAGTACTTC. The encoded protein is CASSRRERHEQYF.

This clonotype was counted between two and nine times. This chain links TRBV30 with TRBJ1-1; D may be TRBD1 (6 bases). The CDR3 extends over 13 amino acids. Germline assignment: CDR1 GTSNPN and CDR2 SVGIG (reference sequence). V dropped 8 bases and J dropped 3 bases, with 16 bases sitting between them. The CDR3 sequence is CATTGGLDTEAFF. DNA for the CDR3: TGTGCCACAACGGGGGGGCTCGACACTGAAGCTTTCTTT.

This clonotype has at least ten counts. In DNA form, the CDR3 reads TGTGCCAGCAGAGCGACAGACTCCTACGAGCAGTACTTC. Amino acid sequence: CASRATDSYEQYF. The chain recombines TRBV6-2 or TRBV6-3 with TRBJ2-7, with D possibly matching TRBD1 (5 bases). Per germline, CDR1 MNHEY and CDR2 SVGEGT. This CDR3 comprises 13 residues. With 6 bases removed from V and 0 bases from J, the gap between germline ends came to 9 bases.